The clone carrying this TCR beta chain was seen just once. Authors' data handling: Reference gene primer amplification gave estimated nucleated cell counts. Some clones are missing from TCRdb's copy, which holds only in-frame ones; the method was immunoSEQ multiplex PCR. V, J and clone size derive from that table, while D and trimming were established from the DNA sequence. The sample contains about 210,000 clones, around three quarters of which appear only once. This entry belongs to a study of blood T cell repertoires in COVID-19. Study details: The origin of the acute and convalescent COVID-19 samples was the United States, Italy and Spain. The analysed material was cDNA or gDNA that came from T cells, B-cell-depleted T cells, or PBMCs.

CDR1 is LNHDA, CDR2 SQIVND, per germline (reference sequence). V lost 5 bases and J 0 bases, leaving 14 bases between the germline ends. The length of the CDR3 is 15 residues. The source is a woman aged 70-85 years with acute or convalescent COVID-19. The rearrangement links TRBV19 to TRBJ2-7; maybe TRBD2 (6 bases). Sequencing was carried out using peripheral blood. The CDR3 region is CASSPLRGNSYEQYF. The CDR3 DNA follows: TGTGCCAGTAGTCCCCTGCGGGGTAACTCCTACGAGCAGTACTTC.